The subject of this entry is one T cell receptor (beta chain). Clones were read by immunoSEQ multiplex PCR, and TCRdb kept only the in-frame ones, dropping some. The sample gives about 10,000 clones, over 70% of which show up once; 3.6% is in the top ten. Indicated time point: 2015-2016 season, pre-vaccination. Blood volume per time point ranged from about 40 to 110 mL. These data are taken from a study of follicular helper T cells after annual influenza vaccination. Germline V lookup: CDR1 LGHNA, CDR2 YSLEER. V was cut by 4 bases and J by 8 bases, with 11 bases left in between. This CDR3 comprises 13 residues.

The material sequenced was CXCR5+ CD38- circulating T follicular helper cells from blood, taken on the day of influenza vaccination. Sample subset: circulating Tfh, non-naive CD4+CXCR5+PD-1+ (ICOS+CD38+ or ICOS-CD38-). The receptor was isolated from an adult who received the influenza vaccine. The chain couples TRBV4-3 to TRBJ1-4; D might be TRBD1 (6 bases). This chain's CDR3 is CASSLQGGEKLFF. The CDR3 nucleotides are TGCGCCAGCAGCCTACAGGGAGGAGAAAAACTGTTTTTT.